Shown below are 22 T cell receptor beta chains from a single sample sequenced in a study of blood T cell repertoires in COVID-19. Repertoires were generated with immunoSEQ multiplex PCR, while TCRdb's copy carries only in-frame clones and drops some. This table holds roughly 200,000 clones, around nine tenths found once. Sequencing input: PBMCs or T cells enriched from blood (not recorded which). All receptors come from a young man in a cohort exposed to, infected with or recovered from COVID-19 (not recorded which).

This chain uses TRBV19 with TRBJ1-3; possible D gene TRBD1, 6 bases. With 5 bases removed from V and 2 bases from J, the gap between germline ends came to 7 bases. Germline CDR1 reads LNHDA; CDR2 reads SQIVND (reference sequence). The CDR3 has 13 residues. This chain's CDR3 is CASSYRAGNTIYF. CDR3 coding DNA: TGTGCCAGTAGTTACAGGGCTGGAAACACCATATATTTT.

This chain joins TRBV7-2 and TRBJ1-1, with D uncertain. Trimming removed 7 bases at V and 0 bases at J, with 9 bases between. Germline V CDR1 and CDR2: SGHTA, FQGNSA. CDR3 size: 13 residues. Here the CDR3 DNA reads TGTGCCAGCAACCCCTACCTGAACACTGAAGCTTTCTTT. This translates into CASNPYLNTEAFF.

This chain links TRBV9 with TRBJ2-7, with 7 nucleotides matching TRBD1. V shed 4 bases and J 7 bases; nucleotides not matched to a gene: 14. This CDR3 spans 15 amino acids. Germline CDR1 SGDLS, CDR2 YYNGEE. Here the CDR3 DNA reads TGTGCCAGCAGCACGGGACAGTGGCGCTCGGGTGAGCAGTACTTC. Protein: CASSTGQWRSGEQYF.

This clone appeared a few times. The chain combines TRBV6-5 with TRBJ2-7; 10 nucleotides match TRBD2. The CDR3 loop spans 15 amino acids. Germline V gene data show CDR1 as MNHEY and CDR2 as SVGAGI. The ends lost 6 bases at V and 2 bases at J; junction bases unmatched: 7. CDR3 nucleotide sequence: TGTGCCAGCAGGGGATGGACTAGCGGAGCCTACGAGCAGTACTTC. Encoded protein: CASRGWTSGAYEQYF.

This chain joins TRBV28 and TRBJ2-3, with TRBD2 identical over 11 bases. The CDR3 has 17 amino acids. J gave up 3 bases and V 1 base, and 6 bases lay outside the gene matches. Germline V gene lookup returns CDR1 MDHEN and CDR2 SYDVKM. Here the CDR3 DNA reads TGTGCCAGCAGTTTATTCCCACTAGCGGGAGTTACAGATACGCAGTATTTT. This translates into CASSLFPLAGVTDTQYF.

The V gene is TRBV27, the J gene TRBJ1-1; D not resolved. V gave up 2 bases and J gave up 4 bases, with 14 bases separating them. The CDR3 runs to 15 residues. CDR1 is MNHEY and CDR2 is SMNVEV in the germline V gene (reference sequence). The CDR3 loop reads CASSLIYDGGTEAFF. The CDR3 DNA reads TGTGCCAGCAGTTTAATTTATGACGGCGGCACTGAAGCTTTCTTT.

The chain carries TRBV27 and TRBJ2-1, with 9 bases fitting TRBD2. The CDR3 runs 14 residues. The V segment lost 4 bases and the J segment 6 bases; nucleotides outside the gene matches: 4. Germline V gene sequence: CDR1 MNHEY, CDR2 SMNVEV (reference sequence). The CDR3 nucleotides read TGTGCCAGCAGTTCCGGGACTAGCAGCAATGAGCAGTTCTTC. Protein: CASSSGTSSNEQFF.

This clone was observed a single time. This rearrangement joins TRBV7-2 to TRBJ2-5, with D unclear. Trimming removed 1 base at V and 4 bases at J, with 7 bases between. Germline V CDR1 and CDR2: SGHTA, FQGNSA. The CDR3 loop spans 13 amino acids. DNA of the CDR3: TGTGCCAGCAGCTTAGGTCGTATAGAGACCCAGTACTTC. Encoded protein: CASSLGRIETQYF. The full variable domain, rest sourced from reference TRBV7-2 and TRBJ2-5, is GAGVSQSPSNKVTEKGKDVELRCDPISGHTALYWYRQSLGQGLEFLIYFQGNSAPDKSGLPSDRFSAERTGGSVSTLTIQRTQQEDSAVYLCASSLGRIETQYFGPGTRLLVL.

The DNA of the CDR3 is TGTGCCAGCAGCTTAGTCGAAAGCTCCAAGAATTTCTTT. This sequence encodes CASSLVESSKNFF. This chain connects TRBV11-2 to TRBJ1-1; no definite D call. The germline gives CDR1 SGHAT, CDR2 FQNNGV. The germline V and J ends were trimmed by 1 base and 13 bases, with 16 bases remaining between them. This CDR3 has 13 amino acids.

The J gene is TRBJ1-3, the V gene TRBV27; 7 bases are a match to TRBD1. The CDR3 runs to 14 residues. Germline CDR1 is MNHEY and CDR2 is SMNVEV (reference sequence). The ends lost 6 bases at V and 4 bases at J; junction bases unmatched: 6. The CDR3 region has the DNA TGTGCCAGCAGAACACAGGGGAAAGGAAACACCATATATTTT. It specifies CASRTQGKGNTIYF.

J is TRBJ1-1 and V is TRBV5-1; TRBD1 agrees at 8 bases. Germline CDR1 is SGHRS and CDR2 is YFSETQ. Trimming at V came to 0 bases and at J to 4 bases, leaving 2 bases not matched to a gene. The CDR3 extends over 14 amino acids. The CDR3 protein is CASSLVDRVTEAFF. CDR3 nucleotides: TGCGCCAGCAGCTTGGTGGACAGGGTCACTGAAGCTTTCTTT.

This chain connects TRBV11-2 to TRBJ2-1, with 11 bases identical to TRBD2. Trimming took 1 base from V and 3 from J; bases not matched to a gene: 8. Germline values: CDR1 SGHAT, CDR2 FQNNGV. This CDR3 has 18 amino acids. The CDR3 DNA sequence: TGTGCCAGCAGCTTAGGGCTAGCGGGAGGCCTGATCTACAATGAGCAGTTCTTC. It is translated as CASSLGLAGGLIYNEQFF.

V gene TRBV5-5 combines with J gene TRBJ1-6; 8 bases are shared with TRBD1. Trimming took 5 bases from V and 4 from J; bases not matched to a gene: 5. The CDR3 covers 15 residues. Germline V gene lookup returns CDR1 SGHKS and CDR2 YYEKEE (reference sequence). The CDR3 coding sequence is TGTGCCAGCAGGGACAGGGATAATTATAATTCACCCCTCCACTTT. Encoded protein: CASRDRDNYNSPLHF.

This sequence joins TRBV6-5 and TRBJ2-7; possible D gene TRBD1, 6 bases. The CDR3 is made up of 13 amino acids. V lost 0 bases to trimming and J lost 6 bases, with 9 bases between them. Germline V CDR1 and CDR2: MNHEY, SVGAGI. As DNA, the CDR3 is TGTGCCAGCAGTTACTCAGCAGGGGCCGAGCAGTACTTC. Translating it yields CASSYSAGAEQYF.

Worth noting for this clone: The germline gene is not matched at one end of the junction; a read error may be the cause. J is TRBJ2-1 and V is TRBV7-7; TRBD1 aligns across 8 bases. This CDR3 is 16 amino acids long. Germline CDR1 reads SSHAT; CDR2 reads FNYEAQ (reference sequence). CDR3 nucleotides: TGTGCTAGCAGCGTTAGTCTAGGACAGGGTGATGGTGAGCAGTTCTTC. It encodes CASSVSLGQGDGEQFF. The entire variable domain, with the rest obtained from reference TRBV7-7 and TRBJ2-1, is as follows: GAGVSQSPRYKVTKRGQDVTLRCDPISSHATLYWYQQALGQGPEFLTYFNYEAQPDKSGLPSDRFSAERPEGSISTLTIQRTEQRDSAMYRCASSVSLGQGDGEQFFGPGTRLTVL.

The J gene is TRBJ1-1, the V gene TRBV21-1; no check of the table's D call, TRBD1, against the DNA was made. TRBV21-1 is a listed pseudogene. The CDR3 is 17 amino acids. The CDR3 spells CASSKADRGGGDTEAFF. The CDR3 DNA sequence: TGTGCCAGCAGCAAAGCGGACAGGGGAGGAGGGGACACTGAAGCTTTCTTT.

This chain connects TRBV4-1 to TRBJ2-1, with 7 bases fitting TRBD2. Germline V gene sequence: CDR1 MGHRA, CDR2 YSYEKL. V gave up 4 bases and J gave up 8 bases; unmatched junction bases: 17. The CDR3 covers 17 residues. The CDR3 is CASSPYFTGTKPDEQFF. The CDR3 nucleotides are TGCGCCAGCAGCCCATACTTTACGGGGACTAAACCCGATGAGCAGTTCTTC.

This chain connects TRBV6-4 to TRBJ2-1; 9 bases map to TRBD2. Germline lookup yields CDR1 MRHNA and CDR2 SNTAGT. V shed 6 bases and J 0 bases; nucleotides not matched to a gene: 6. The CDR3 has 16 amino acids. The DNA for the CDR3 is TGTGCCAGCAGCGCCACGGGACTAGCCTCCTACAATGAGCAGTTCTTC. Encoded protein: CASSATGLASYNEQFF.

V gene TRBV19 combines with J gene TRBJ1-1; D unresolved. V lost 6 bases, J lost 1 base, and 18 bases lay in between. Germline V gene data show CDR1 as LNHDA and CDR2 as SQIVND (reference sequence). CDR3 size: 16 residues. The CDR3 nucleotides are TGTGCCAGTAGCGAACCCCGAACAGTCAGGAACACTGAAGCTTTCTTT. It codes for CASSEPRTVRNTEAFF.

Ten or more counts support this clone. CDR3 loop: CSASGGGTVNQPQHF. The DNA of the CDR3 is TGCAGTGCTAGTGGAGGAGGGACAGTCAATCAGCCCCAGCATTTT. This rearrangement joins TRBV20-1 to TRBJ1-5, with TRBD1 matching over 7 bases. Germline CDR1 and CDR2: DFQATT and SNEGSKA (reference sequence). The CDR3 loop spans 15 amino acids. J gave up 3 bases and V 3 bases, and 8 bases lay outside the gene matches.

The rearrangement uses TRBV10-3 and TRBJ2-7, with a tentative D call TRBD2 (5 bases). This CDR3 contains 13 residues. In germline, CDR1 is ENHRY, CDR2 SYGVKD. CDR3 amino acids: CAVRPGSTYEQYF. CDR3 sequence (DNA): TGTGCGGTAAGGCCGGGATCAACCTACGAGCAGTACTTC.

The chain couples TRBV7-6 to TRBJ2-7, with a tentative D call TRBD2 (7 bases). V dropped 3 bases and J dropped 0 bases, with 15 bases sitting between them. This CDR3 region has 16 residues. The germline CDR1 and CDR2 sequences are SGHVS and FNYEAQ. The CDR3 sequence is CASSFNLADSSYEQYF. CDR3 nucleotides: TGTGCCAGCAGCTTTAACCTAGCGGACAGCTCCTACGAGCAGTACTTC.